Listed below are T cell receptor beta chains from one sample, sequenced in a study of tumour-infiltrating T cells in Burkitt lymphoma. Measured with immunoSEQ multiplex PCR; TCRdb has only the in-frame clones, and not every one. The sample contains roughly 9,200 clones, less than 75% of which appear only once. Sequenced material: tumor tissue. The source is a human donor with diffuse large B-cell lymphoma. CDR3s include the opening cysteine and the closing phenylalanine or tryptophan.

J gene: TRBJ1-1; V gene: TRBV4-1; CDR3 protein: CASSQVLSGSTEAFF
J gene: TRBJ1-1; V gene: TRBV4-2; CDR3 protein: CASSQDARYTEAFF
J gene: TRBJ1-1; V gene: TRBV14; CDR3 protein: CASSQVEMGKAFF
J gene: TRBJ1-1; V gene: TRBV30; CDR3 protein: CARDDGRYAFF
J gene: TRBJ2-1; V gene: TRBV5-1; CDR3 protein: CASSKAGGLGTYNEQFF
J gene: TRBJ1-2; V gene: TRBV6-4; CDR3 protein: CASSVESGRGYTF
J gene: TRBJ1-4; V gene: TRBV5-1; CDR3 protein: CASSSSLGRVGEKLFF
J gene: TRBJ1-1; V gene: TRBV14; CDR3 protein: CASSQAHTEAFF
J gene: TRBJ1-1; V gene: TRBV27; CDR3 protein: CASSLSVGSVKTEAFF
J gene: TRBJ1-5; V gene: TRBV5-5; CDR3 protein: CASSLTGGAGQPQHF